What follows is one TCR beta chain and its context. These data are taken from a study of control samples from healthy donors and cancer patients. The assay was immunoSEQ multiplex PCR, and TCRdb's table has in-frame clones only and misses some. The table has roughly 70,000 clones, 84% seen once; the top ten hold 28%. The CDR3 totals 15 residues. Per the germline V gene, CDR1 is SGHAT and CDR2 is FQNNGV. Losses at the gene ends were 4 bases for V and 1 base for J; bases not matched to a gene: 4. V usage is TRBV11-2 and J usage is TRBJ1-1, with TRBD1 identical over 9 bases. The clonotype originates from a man aged 50-60 years in good health. Sequencing was carried out using blood. The CDR3 DNA sequence: TGTGCCAGCAGCTCTAGACAGGGGGAGAACACTGAAGCTTTCTTT. Amino acids: CASSSRQGENTEAFF. Combining the CDR3 with reference TRBV11-2 and TRBJ1-1 gives the whole variable domain EAGVAQSPRYKIIEKRQSVAFWCNPISGHATLYWYQQILGQGPKLLIQFQNNGVVDDSQLPKDRFSAERLKGVDSTLKIQPAKLEDSAVYLCASSSRQGENTEAFFGQGTRLTVV.